The rows below give T cell receptor beta chains drawn from one sample of a study of blood T cell repertoires in COVID-19. Repertoires were generated with immunoSEQ multiplex PCR, while TCRdb's copy carries only in-frame clones and drops some. The sample has 45,000 or so clones, roughly 87% seen once; the top ten hold around a sixth. Source material: peripheral blood. These TCRs come from a man aged 65-85 years with active COVID-19. The CDR3 runs from the conserved cysteine through the conserved F or W. D genes are given only for firm matches. A row's size may be missing; if present it is once, few, many or a size class.

size,V,J,D,DNA,CDR3
NA,TRBV7-2,TRBJ1-5,NA,TGTGCCAGCAGCTTATGGCAGGTAAAACAGCCCCAGCATTTT,CASSLWQVKQPQHF
NA,TRBV6-2/TRBV6-3,TRBJ1-1,NA,TGTGCCAGCAGTTACCCCACCACAGCGGCCATGAACACTGAAGCTTTCTTT,CASSYPTTAAMNTEAFF
NA,TRBV21-1,TRBJ2-7,NA,TGTGCCAGCAGCAAAGAGGGGGACAGGCAGTACTACGAGCAGTACTTC,CASSKEGDRQYYEQYF
NA,TRBV25-1,TRBJ1-2,NA,TGTGCCAGCAGTGAGGAGGGCCCGACCTATGGCTACACCTTC,CASSEEGPTYGYTF
NA,TRBV7-3,TRBJ2-2,NA,TGTGCCAGCAGCATCCCTCCCTTGGGCGCAACGAACACCGGGGAGCTGTTTTTT,CASSIPPLGATNTGELFF
NA,TRBV3-1/TRBV3-2,TRBJ2-7,TRBD1,TGTGCCAGCAGCCCACAAGGACAGGAAGAGCAGTACTTC,CASSPQGQEEQYF
NA,TRBV7-2,TRBJ2-5,TRBD2,TGTGCCAGCAGCTCTCCGACTAGCGGGAAAGAGACCCAGTACTTC,CASSSPTSGKETQYF
few,TRBV6-5,TRBJ1-1,NA,TGTGCCAGCCAACTTGAGACTGAAGCTTTCTTT,CASQLETEAFF
NA,TRBV3-1/TRBV3-2,TRBJ2-7,TRBD2,TGTGCCAGCATATCGGGGGGGAACGAGCAGTACTTC,CASISGGNEQYF
NA,TRBV4-3,TRBJ2-2,NA,TGCGCCAGCAGCCAAGAAGGCCAGGGGATCACCGGGGAGCTGTTTTTT,CASSQEGQGITGELFF
once,TRBV15,TRBJ2-1,TRBD2,TGTGCCACCAGCCCGGGACTAGCGGCCTACAATGAGCAGTTCTTC,CATSPGLAAYNEQFF
once,TRBV5-1,TRBJ2-1,NA,TGCGCCAGCAGCTTGGATCAGAAGCAGTTCTTC,CASSLDQKQFF
once,TRBV24-1,TRBJ1-2,NA,TGTGCCACCAGTTCCTTCGATGGCTACACCTTC,CATSSFDGYTF
NA,TRBV5-1,TRBJ2-2,TRBD1,TGCGCCAGCAGCCCCCGGACAGGGAACACCGGGGAGCTGTTTTTT,CASSPRTGNTGELFF
NA,TRBV6-1,TRBJ1-3,TRBD1,TGTGCCAGCAGTGCCCCGGGACAGGGGTCTTCTGGAAACACCATATATTTT,CASSAPGQGSSGNTIYF
NA,TRBV5-1,TRBJ2-1,NA,TGCGCCAGCAGCTCCAGGGGAGTGGGGCCTGTCTACAATGAGCAGTTCTTC,CASSSRGVGPVYNEQFF
NA,TRBV5-1,TRBJ2-2,TRBD2,TGCGCCAGCAGCGTGACTAGCGGCTACACCGGGGAGCTGTTTTTT,CASSVTSGYTGELFF
NA,TRBV12-5,TRBJ1-5,NA,TGTGCTAGTGGTCCTCCGGGGGGTAGCAATCAGCCCCAGCATTTT,CASGPPGGSNQPQHF
NA,TRBV9,TRBJ1-5,NA,TGTGCCAGCAGCGTAGACGGGGAGGTCTGGCAGCCCCAGCATTTT,CASSVDGEVWQPQHF
NA,TRBV5-4,TRBJ2-1,NA,TGTGCCTATAGAGCGACAGTCGGGGAGCAGTTCTTC,CAYRATVGEQFF
few,TRBV7-9,TRBJ1-5,TRBD1,TGTGCCAGCAGCCGCGGACAGGGCGATCAGCCCCAGCATTTT,CASSRGQGDQPQHF
NA,TRBV7-9,TRBJ1-1,NA,TGTGCCAGCAGCCTCCGGGAACCCACTGAAGCTTTCTTT,CASSLREPTEAFF
NA,TRBV7-3,TRBJ2-2,NA,TGTGCCAGCAGCTTGAACGGGGGAGCTAACACCGGGGAGCTGTTTTTT,CASSLNGGANTGELFF
once,TRBV15,TRBJ1-5,TRBD1,TGTGCCACCAGCCTGGACAGGGGTTACAATCAGCCCCAGCATTTT,CATSLDRGYNQPQHF
once,TRBV9,TRBJ1-4,NA,TGTGCCAGCAGCGACGTCGGGGGGCCCAATGAAAAACTGTTTTTT,CASSDVGGPNEKLFF
NA,TRBV6-5,TRBJ2-3,NA,TGTGCCAGCAGTTACACGAGGACTATAGATACGCAGTATTTT,CASSYTRTIDTQYF
NA,TRBV4-3,TRBJ1-5,NA,TGCGCCAGCAGCCAAGTCACAGGCAGCAATCAGCCCCAGCATTTT,CASSQVTGSNQPQHF
NA,TRBV6-6,TRBJ1-6,NA,TGTGCCAGCAGTTACTCTTCAGGCCCAGGATCATCACCCCTCCACTTT,CASSYSSGPGSSPLHF
once,TRBV6-2/TRBV6-3,TRBJ1-2,NA,TGTGCCAGCAGTTATTCTCAGACTAACAGCTATGGCTACACCTTC,CASSYSQTNSYGYTF
NA,TRBV9,TRBJ1-6,NA,TGTGCCAGCAGCGTAGATGAGATCTTGGATTCACCCCTCCACTTT,CASSVDEILDSPLHF
NA,TRBV6-1,TRBJ2-2,NA,TGTGCCAGCAGGGAAGAGGGGACCGGGGAGCTGTTTTTT,CASREEGTGELFF
once,TRBV7-9,TRBJ1-4,NA,TGTGCCAGCAGCCGACGGACAGCAACAACTAATGAAAAACTGTTTTTT,CASSRRTATTNEKLFF
NA,TRBV28,TRBJ1-4,NA,TGTGCCAGCAGACTACTATTCCAGGGCGTCCGGGAAAAACTGTTTTTT,CASRLLFQGVREKLFF
NA,TRBV2,TRBJ2-3,TRBD2,TGTGCCAGCAGCGGGACTAGCGGGGGGACAGATACGCAGTATTTT,CASSGTSGGTDTQYF
once,TRBV3-1/TRBV3-2,TRBJ2-1,NA,TGTGCCAGCAGCCAAGATCAGAACAATGAGCAGTTCTTC,CASSQDQNNEQFF
NA,TRBV19,TRBJ1-5,NA,TGTGCCAGTAGTCTCCGACAGCAATATCAGCCCCAGCATTTT,CASSLRQQYQPQHF
NA,TRBV24-1,TRBJ2-1,TRBD1,TGTGCCACCAGTGCTGACAGGGGTTACAATGAGCAGTTCTTC,CATSADRGYNEQFF
NA,TRBV11-2,TRBJ2-7,TRBD1,TGTGCCAGCAGCTTTCTTTTTATGTCGGGACAGTTAGGCGAGCAGTACTTC,CASSFLFMSGQLGEQYF
few,TRBV27,TRBJ1-1,TRBD1,TGTGCCAGCAGTTTTCAGGGGGCGCACACTGAAGCTTTCTTT,CASSFQGAHTEAFF
NA,TRBV19,TRBJ2-1,TRBD1,TGTGCCAGTAGTGACCGAGGGACCGGGACAGGGAGGGATGAGCAGTTCTTC,CASSDRGTGTGRDEQFF
once,TRBV11-1,TRBJ2-2,NA,TGTGCCAGCAGCTCTTGGGCGGGACGGAACACCGGGGAGCTGTTTTTT,CASSSWAGRNTGELFF
NA,TRBV7-2,TRBJ2-1,TRBD2,TGTGCCAGCGCCCCCAATTATAGCGGGGGCTCCTACAATGAGCAGTTCTTC,CASAPNYSGGSYNEQFF
NA,TRBV6-5,TRBJ2-7,TRBD2,TGTGCCAGCAGCCCCGGACTAGCAACCTCCTACGAGCAGTACTTC,CASSPGLATSYEQYF
NA,TRBV7-2,TRBJ1-5,NA,TGTGCCAGCAGCTTAGGATCTCAGGGCGGCAATCAGCCCCAGCATTTT,CASSLGSQGGNQPQHF
few,TRBV5-4,TRBJ2-5,TRBD2,TGTGCCAGCAGCTGGACTAGCGGGGGCAAAGGCGAGACCCAGTACTTC,CASSWTSGGKGETQYF
NA,TRBV7-2,TRBJ2-3,NA,TGTGCCAGCAGCTTAGGTGGTAACTCAGATACGCAGTATTTT,CASSLGGNSDTQYF
NA,TRBV4-3,TRBJ1-3,NA,TGCGCCAGCAGCCTACAGGGCTGGGACACCATATATTTT,CASSLQGWDTIYF
NA,TRBV7-9,TRBJ2-2,TRBD2,TGTGCCAGCAGAAATAGCGGGGGGGATCCCGGGGAGCTGTTTTTT,CASRNSGGDPGELFF
once,TRBV6-5,TRBJ2-5,NA,TGTGCCAGCAGGGCTCTTGAGACCCAGTACTTC,CASRALETQYF
NA,TRBV6-6,TRBJ1-5,NA,TGTGCCAGCAGTTCCCCAGGGAGCAATCAGCCCCAGCATTTT,CASSSPGSNQPQHF
NA,TRBV19,TRBJ1-6,TRBD1,TGTGCCAGTAGTGCGGACAGGGTGAATAATTCACCCCTCCACTTT,CASSADRVNNSPLHF
NA,TRBV5-5,TRBJ1-2,TRBD1,TGTGCCAGCAGTCCAAATCTCGACAGGGCGGGCTATGGCTACACCTTC,CASSPNLDRAGYGYTF
once,TRBV14,TRBJ2-5,NA,TGTGCCAGCAGCGTATTAGCGATGGCAGGGACCCAGTACTTC,CASSVLAMAGTQYF
NA,TRBV2,TRBJ2-7,NA,TGTGCCAGCAGTGACCGGGGTAGCAAATACGAGCAGTACTTC,CASSDRGSKYEQYF
NA,TRBV19,TRBJ1-3,NA,TGTGCCAGTAACCTTCGGGGAAAATACGGAAACACCATATATTTT,CASNLRGKYGNTIYF
NA,TRBV2,TRBJ2-7,NA,TGTGCCAGCAGACTCGGACTCCCGTCCTACGAGCAGTACTTC,CASRLGLPSYEQYF
NA,TRBV29-1,TRBJ2-5,TRBD2,TGCAGCTTTCTGACTAGCGGGGGGGCAGAGACCCAGTACTTC,CSFLTSGGAETQYF
NA,TRBV21-1,TRBJ2-3,NA,TGTGCCAGCAGCCCTCCGACGGGACAGAGCACAGATACGCAGTATTTT,CASSPPTGQSTDTQYF
NA,TRBV7-2,TRBJ1-2,NA,TGTGCCAGCAGCTTAATAAATTCAGGGATTGATGGCTACACCTTC,CASSLINSGIDGYTF